This T cell receptor (beta chain) was observed in a study of OX40 agonist ivuxolimab in advanced cancers. Study-level findings and limits: CD8+ T cells (on average) carried more expanded clones than CD4+ T cells. Circulating CD4+ and CD8+ T cells showed clonal expansion by week 6 at 0.1 to 3.0 mg/kg.

Per the germline V gene, CDR1 is MNHEY and CDR2 is SVGAGI. The CDR3 length is 15 residues. Trimming shortened V by 6 bases and J by 6 bases, and 15 bases separated the two germline ends. With respect to this clone: Its antigen is currently unknown.

Sequenced by immunoSEQ multiplex PCR; TCRdb stores in-frame clones only, minus some. The sample has some 27,000 clones; about nine tenths are singletons. Here the sequenced sample was CD4+ or CD8+ T cells sorted from blood, taken in a trial of the OX40 agonist ivuxolimab. This rearrangement joins TRBV6-5 to TRBJ1-6; a weak D match, TRBD1 (6 bases). The clonotype originates from an adult with an advanced solid tumor such as melanoma, head and neck, liver or kidney cancer. In DNA form, the CDR3 reads TGTGCCAGCAGCCTCCTCTACAGGGTTAATTCACCCCTCCACTTT. Residues: CASSLLYRVNSPLHF.